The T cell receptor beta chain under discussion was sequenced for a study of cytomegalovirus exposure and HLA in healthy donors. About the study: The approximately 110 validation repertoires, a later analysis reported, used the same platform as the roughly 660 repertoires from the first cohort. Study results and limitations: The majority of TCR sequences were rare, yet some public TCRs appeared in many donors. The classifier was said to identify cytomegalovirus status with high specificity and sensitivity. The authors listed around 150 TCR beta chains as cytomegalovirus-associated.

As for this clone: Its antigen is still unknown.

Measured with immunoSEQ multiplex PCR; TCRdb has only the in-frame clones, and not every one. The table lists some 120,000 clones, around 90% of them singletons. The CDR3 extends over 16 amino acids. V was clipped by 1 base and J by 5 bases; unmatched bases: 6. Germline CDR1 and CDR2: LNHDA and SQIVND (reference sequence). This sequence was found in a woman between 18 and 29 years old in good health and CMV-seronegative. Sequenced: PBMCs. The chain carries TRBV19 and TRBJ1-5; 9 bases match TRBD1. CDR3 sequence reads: CASSIGRGQGHQPQHF. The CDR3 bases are TGTGCCAGTAGTATAGGTAGGGGACAGGGTCATCAGCCCCAGCATTTT.